Presented here are 6 T cell receptor beta chains from one specimen sequenced in a study of shared clonotypes between healthy human individuals. The method was immunoSEQ multiplex PCR; TCRdb's version includes in-frame clones alone and lacks a portion of them. The table has about 470,000 clones, more than 75% seen once. Material for sequencing was PBMCs. Receptors originate from a middle-aged woman in good health. Some clones in this sample may be carry-over from other donors' samples.

V is TRBV5-1 and J is TRBJ2-1, with D perhaps given as TRBD1 or TRBD2 (5 bases each). V gave up 5 bases and J gave up 2 bases, with 20 bases separating them. The germline V gene encodes CDR1 SGHRS and CDR2 YFSETQ. CDR3 length equals 17 residues. CDR3 in DNA: TGCGCCAGCAGAAATGGGGGAAGACGGGCTACCTACAATGAGCAGTTCTTC. As protein: CASRNGGRRATYNEQFF.

This clone was found once. A much larger clone sits a single nucleotide away, making a read error possible. The chain uses TRBV11-2 and TRBJ2-5; D remains unclear. The last part of the DNA fits TRBJ2-7 better; the J call may be wrong. CDR1 and CDR2 from the germline V gene are SGHAT and FQNNGV. This CDR3 region has 11 residues. The chain's CDR3 is CASSRSYEQYF. CDR3 bases: TGTGCCAGCAGCCGATCCTACGAGCAGTACTTC.

This clone was seen many times. The chain recombines TRBV18 with TRBJ2-7; TRBD1 or TRBD2 may be the D gene (5 bases each). The CDR3 is made up of 13 amino acids. Deletions cut 5 bases from V and 6 bases from J, with 14 bases between. CDR1 and CDR2 from the germline V gene are KGHSH and LQKENI. The CDR3 loop reads CASSVTAGTEQYF. The CDR3 DNA reads TGTGCCAGCTCAGTCACAGCAGGGACCGAGCAGTACTTC.

In this sample, this clone turned up a few times. This rearrangement joins TRBV6-1 to TRBJ2-7, with 7 bases fitting TRBD1. The CDR3 is made up of 14 amino acids. Germline CDR1 and CDR2: MNHNS and SASEGT. Germline trimming cut 6 bases from V and 4 bases from J; bases unmatched to any gene: 9. The CDR3 DNA reads as TGTGCCAGCAGGGGACAGAGGAGACCTTACGAGCAGTACTTC. This codes for CASRGQRRPYEQYF.

Only one count was recorded for this clone. The V and J genes are TRBV2 and TRBJ1-3, with 10 bases lining up with TRBD1. Germline V gives CDR1 SNHLY, CDR2 FYNNEI. V was pared by 7 bases and J by 2 bases, with 2 bases of the junction left unmatched. The CDR3 is 14 amino acids. The DNA for the CDR3 is TGTGCCAGCACCGGGACAGGGGCTGGAAACACCATATATTTT. As protein: CASTGTGAGNTIYF.

This clone was counted a single time. The chain couples TRBV29-1 to TRBJ2-3; D may correspond to TRBD1 or TRBD2 (5 bases each). This CDR3 comprises 15 residues. The germline gives CDR1 SQVTM, CDR2 ANQGSEA. V dropped 0 bases and J dropped 3 bases, with 13 bases sitting between them. This CDR3 is CSVEDSVWGTDTQYF. CDR3 sequence (DNA): TGCAGCGTTGAAGATTCGGTTTGGGGGACAGATACGCAGTATTTT.